The T cell receptor beta chain under discussion was sequenced for a study of shared clonotypes between healthy human individuals. About the study: Plates per donor: three CD4 naive, three CD4 memory, two CD8 naive, one CD8 memory.

Details on this clone: The antigen is undetermined. Other DNA sequences in this sample translate to the same CDR3.

Study-level results: The rarefaction results pointed to incomplete sorted-subset sequencing despite large depth.

CDR1 is MNHEY and CDR2 is SVGAGI in the germline V gene. The length of the CDR3 is 16 residues. V lost 0 bases to trimming and J lost 0 bases; unmatched junction nucleotides: 1. CD45RO-negative, CCR7-positively selected cells formed the naive CD8 fraction, excluding terminally differentiated effector memory CD45RA+ cells. Clones were sequenced by immunoSEQ multiplex PCR, and TCRdb holds only the in-frame ones, with some missing. This sample carries under 2,000,000 clones, about 95% of them seen once, and the ten largest clones take 0.9% to 1.5%. The source of this sequence is a man between 18 and 35 years old in good health. This rearrangement joins TRBV6-5 to TRBJ2-3; 9 bases are a match to TRBD2. Sequencing was done on a sample of naive CD8+ T cells sorted from blood. For the CDR3, the DNA is TGTGCCAGCAGTTACTCGACTAGCGGAAGCACAGATACGCAGTATTTT. Translation: CASSYSTSGSTDTQYF.